This T cell receptor (beta chain) is from a study of blood T cell repertoires in COVID-19. The table came from immunoSEQ multiplex PCR; TCRdb's copy has only in-frame clones and leaves some out. Among over 200,000 clones listed, 60% to 75% were seen once. The CDR3 consists of 16 residues. Germline assignment: CDR1 MNHEY and CDR2 SMNVEV (reference sequence). Deletions cut 0 bases from V and 10 bases from J, with 16 bases between. The sample comprised peripheral blood. V gene TRBV27 combines with J gene TRBJ1-6; D is perhaps TRBD1 (6 bases). This TCR came from a woman older than 75 with acute or convalescent COVID-19. CDR3 sequence reads: CASSLSPGAFGSPLHF. The CDR3, as DNA: TGTGCCAGCAGTTTATCTCCAGGGGCTTTCGGATCACCCCTCCACTTT.